The TCR beta chain described here comes from a study of blood T cell repertoires in COVID-19. V was pared by 4 bases and J by 1 base, with 6 bases of the junction left unmatched. CDR1 and CDR2 (germline): SGHRS, YFSETQ. CDR3 length: 15 residues. The data were produced by immunoSEQ multiplex PCR, yet TCRdb's version contains in-frame clones alone and is incomplete. The sample holds approximately 240,000 clones; around nine tenths are singletons and the top ten take more than 0.8%. The receptor comes from a man between 25 and 39 years old with COVID-19, enrolled during active disease. The chain recombines TRBV5-1 with TRBJ1-1; 8 nucleotides line up with TRBD1. The sample was peripheral blood. The CDR3 loop is CASSGSGTGNTEAFF. DNA for the CDR3: TGCGCCAGCAGCGGTTCCGGGACAGGGAACACTGAAGCTTTCTTT.